This T cell receptor (beta chain) was recovered during a study of OX40 agonist ivuxolimab in advanced cancers. Study-level results: CD8+ T cells (on average) carried more expanded clones than CD4+ T cells.

Clones were read by immunoSEQ multiplex PCR, and TCRdb kept only the in-frame ones, dropping some. The table has almost 70,000 clones, nearly 90% seen once. The sample holds one count of this clone. Its antigen is currently unknown. Germline V gene sequence: CDR1 LNHDA, CDR2 SQIVND (reference sequence). The J segment lost 1 base and the V segment lost 1 base, leaving 5 bases of the junction unmatched. The CDR3 has 17 amino acids. The timepoints at which blood was sampled were baseline, cycle 4 day 1, and cycle 7 day 1. V and J are TRBV19 and TRBJ1-5; 9 bases are a match to TRBD1. The specimen comprised CD4+ or CD8+ T cells sorted from blood, sampled in a trial of the OX40 agonist ivuxolimab. The TCR originated in an adult with an advanced solid tumor such as melanoma, head and neck, liver or kidney cancer. In DNA, the CDR3 is TGTGCCAGTAGTATAGGACAGGGGGAAGGGAGCAATCAGCCCCAGCATTTT. Translating it yields CASSIGQGEGSNQPQHF.